This is a list of T cell receptor beta chains from one sample in a study of blood T cells in healthy people across ages. TCRdb reanalysed the 5' RACE reads using MiXCR and keeps one entry per CDR3 protein. Found here are about 970,000 distinct CDR3 sequences, roughly half of them singletons; the top ten hold 20% to 25%. The sample consisted of blood. The source is a woman aged 55-70 years in good health. CDR3s leave out the opening cysteine and the closing phenylalanine or tryptophan. Each record gives: J gene, V gene, CDR3 protein.

TRBJ2-3	TRBV7-9	ASSLTLREGQTDTQY
TRBJ2-1	TRBV20-1	SARAGVHYNEQF
TRBJ1-5	TRBV18	ASSPGLGNQPQH
TRBJ2-7	TRBV7-2	ASSLDWTATYEQY
TRBJ1-2	TRBV6-1	ASRGKTGDGYT
TRBJ2-1	TRBV23-1	ASLRLGPGPMDNEQF
TRBJ1-1	TRBV2	ASSPPRGRTEAF
TRBJ1-4	TRBV4-3	ASSQNLNEKLF
TRBJ1-2	TRBV2	ASSRRLYAGTLNYGYT
TRBJ1-2	TRBV27	ASSTTGRDGYT
TRBJ2-2	TRBV4-3	ASSQDHGAAGNTGELF
TRBJ2-1	TRBV10-3	AISVGQGWNEQF
TRBJ1-2	TRBV10-2	ASRATSYYGYT
NA	TRBV28	AISGVAVDEQY
TRBJ2-1	TRBV4-2	ASSQPPARTEQF